This note documents a single TCR beta chain sequence. The antigen is undetermined. The data originate from a study of T cells in Graves' hyperthyroidism and ophthalmopathy. Study overall: Peripheral blood was acquired at first diagnosis, ahead of any therapy whatsoever.

TCR beta CDR3 regions were amplified from RNA transcripts. RT-PCR in the first round (using the HTBI primer set) targeted the TCR CDR3. TCRdb redid the calling of the multiplex PCR reads with MiXCR, one entry per CDR3 protein. The data contain 600,000 to 750,000 distinct CDR3 sequences, roughly 17% of them singletons. The CDR3 is 14 amino acids. The germline CDR1 and CDR2 sequences are KGHSH and LQKENI. V lost 1 base and J 0 bases, leaving 6 bases between the germline ends. Overall study results and limits: Progression to ophthalmopathy was predicted a median of roughly 6.5 months early.

The PBMCs studied were ones that came from 10 ml fresh peripheral blood. The clonotype originates from a man aged 45-65 years with Graves' hyperthyroidism. The sequenced sample was blood. The chain uses TRBV18 and TRBJ1-1; maybe TRBD1 (6 bases). The CDR3, as DNA: TGTGCCAGCTCACCACGGGACATGAACACTGAAGCTTTCTTT. Translation: CASSPRDMNTEAFF.